The clone carrying this T cell receptor beta chain was counted ten times or more. TCRdb passed the 5' RACE reads through MiXCR, listing each CDR3 protein once. This table holds approximately 220,000 distinct CDR3 sequences, 20% to 30% found once. This CDR3 contains 15 residues. Trimming removed 2 bases at V and 1 base at J, with 9 bases between. Germline CDR1 is SGHTA and CDR2 is FQGNSA. This entry comes from a study of CD8 T cells in ankylosing spondylitis. The sequenced sample consisted of blood, either unsorted or a sorted T cell fraction (not recorded which). V gene TRBV7-2 combines with J gene TRBJ2-1; D unresolved. The clonotype originates from a male donor with ankylosing spondylitis or in good health (not recorded which). CDR3 residues: CASSLRRASYNEQFF. Here the CDR3 DNA reads TGTGCCAGCAGCTTACGGAGAGCATCCTACAATGAGCAGTTCTTC.